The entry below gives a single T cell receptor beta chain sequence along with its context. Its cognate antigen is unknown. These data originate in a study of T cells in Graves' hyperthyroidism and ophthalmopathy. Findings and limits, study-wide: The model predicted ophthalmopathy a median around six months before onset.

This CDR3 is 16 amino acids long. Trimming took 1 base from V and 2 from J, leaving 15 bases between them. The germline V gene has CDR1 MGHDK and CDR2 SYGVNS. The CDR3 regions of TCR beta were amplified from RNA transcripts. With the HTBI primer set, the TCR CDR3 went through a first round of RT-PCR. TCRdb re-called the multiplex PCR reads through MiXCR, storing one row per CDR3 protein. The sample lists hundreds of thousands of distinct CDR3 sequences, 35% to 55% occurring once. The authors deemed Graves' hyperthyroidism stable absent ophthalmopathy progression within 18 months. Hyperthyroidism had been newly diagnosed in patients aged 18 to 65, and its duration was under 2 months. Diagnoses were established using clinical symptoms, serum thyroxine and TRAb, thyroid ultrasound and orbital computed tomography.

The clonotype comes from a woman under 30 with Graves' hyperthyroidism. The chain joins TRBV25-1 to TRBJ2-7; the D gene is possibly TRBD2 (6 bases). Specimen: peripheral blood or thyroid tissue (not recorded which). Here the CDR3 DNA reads TGTGCCAGCAGTGAATTGGGTAGCGGACCCACCTACGAGCAGTACTTC. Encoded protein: CASSELGSGPTYEQYF.